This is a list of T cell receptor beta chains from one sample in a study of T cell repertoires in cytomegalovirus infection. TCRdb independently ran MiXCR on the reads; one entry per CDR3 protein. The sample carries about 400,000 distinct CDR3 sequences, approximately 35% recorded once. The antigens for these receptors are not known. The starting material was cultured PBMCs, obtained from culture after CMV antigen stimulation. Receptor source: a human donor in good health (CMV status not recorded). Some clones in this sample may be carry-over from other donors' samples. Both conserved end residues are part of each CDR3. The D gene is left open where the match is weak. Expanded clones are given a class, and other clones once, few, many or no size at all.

cdr3_nt: TGTGCCAGCAGCGCCGGACAGGGACTTCGGCCCCAGCATTTT
cdr3_aa: CASSAGQGLRPQHF
d_call: TRBD1
j_call: TRBJ1-5
v_call: TRBV6-1
clone_size: many

cdr3_nt: TGTGCCAGCAGCTCGGGATCATTCGACAGGGCAGCCTACGAGCAGTACTTC
cdr3_aa: CASSSGSFDRAAYEQYF
d_call: TRBD1
j_call: TRBJ2-7
v_call: TRBV7-2
clone_size: few

cdr3_nt: TGTGCCAGCAGCCGAAATAGCGGGGCAGGGTCCGAGCAGTACTTC
cdr3_aa: CASSRNSGAGSEQYF
d_call: TRBD2
j_call: TRBJ2-7
v_call: TRBV7-3
clone_size: .

cdr3_nt: TGTGCCAGCAGTTACTCAGGCTCCTACAATGAGCAGTTCTTC
cdr3_aa: CASSYSGSYNEQFF
d_call: .
j_call: TRBJ2-1
v_call: TRBV6-6
clone_size: .

cdr3_nt: TGCAGTGCTCGGGACAGGGGGCGAATCGTCTCTGGAAACACCATATATTTT
cdr3_aa: CSARDRGRIVSGNTIYF
d_call: TRBD1
j_call: TRBJ1-3
v_call: TRBV20-1
clone_size: .

cdr3_nt: TGTGCCAGCAGCTTAGACGGGAGAGGAGCAGATACGCAGTATTTT
cdr3_aa: CASSLDGRGADTQYF
d_call: .
j_call: TRBJ2-3
v_call: TRBV11-2
clone_size: few

cdr3_nt: TGTGCCAGCAGATCCCGTTTAATAAGCCGCTCCTACAATGAGCAGTTCTTC
cdr3_aa: CASRSRLISRSYNEQFF
d_call: .
j_call: TRBJ2-1
v_call: TRBV28
clone_size: once

cdr3_nt: TGTGCCAGCAGCGAGGACAGGGAAGAGACCCAGTACTTC
cdr3_aa: CASSEDREETQYF
d_call: TRBD1
j_call: TRBJ2-5
v_call: TRBV27
clone_size: .

cdr3_nt: TGTGCCAGCAGCTTATGGCGGGAGTCGGACACCGGGGAGCTGTTTTTT
cdr3_aa: CASSLWRESDTGELFF
d_call: TRBD2
j_call: TRBJ2-2
v_call: TRBV7-8
clone_size: .

cdr3_nt: TGTGCCAGCTCCGACAGACCCGCAGTCTATGGCTACACCTTC
cdr3_aa: CASSDRPAVYGYTF
d_call: .
j_call: TRBJ1-2
v_call: TRBV27
clone_size: many

cdr3_nt: TGTGCCAGCAGGTCTCTACAGGGTTTAGGGGAGACCCAGTACTTC
cdr3_aa: CASRSLQGLGETQYF
d_call: .
j_call: TRBJ2-5
v_call: TRBV7-2
clone_size: .

cdr3_nt: TGTGCCACCAGACAGAGCAATCAGCCCCAGCATTTT
cdr3_aa: CATRQSNQPQHF
d_call: .
j_call: TRBJ1-5
v_call: TRBV6-2/TRBV6-3
clone_size: .

cdr3_nt: TGTGCCAGCAGCTCGGCAGAAAACATTCAGTACTTC
cdr3_aa: CASSSAENIQYF
d_call: .
j_call: TRBJ2-4
v_call: TRBV7-9
clone_size: few

cdr3_nt: TGTGCCAGCAGCTTACTCCGCGGTAGTGACACTGAAGCTTTCTTT
cdr3_aa: CASSLLRGSDTEAFF
d_call: .
j_call: TRBJ1-1
v_call: TRBV7-6
clone_size: .

cdr3_nt: TGTGCCAGCAGCCTGGAGGTGGGCTATGGCTACACCTTC
cdr3_aa: CASSLEVGYGYTF
d_call: .
j_call: TRBJ1-2
v_call: TRBV12-3/TRBV12-4
clone_size: .

cdr3_nt: TGTGCCAGCAGTCCCGGGACAGGGGTCCCAATAGACTACAATGAGCAGTTCTTC
cdr3_aa: CASSPGTGVPIDYNEQFF
d_call: TRBD1
j_call: TRBJ2-1
v_call: TRBV7-3
clone_size: many

cdr3_nt: TGTGCCAGCAGTTTAGTCCCAGGGGGGATCACTGAAGCTTTCTTT
cdr3_aa: CASSLVPGGITEAFF
d_call: TRBD1
j_call: TRBJ1-1
v_call: TRBV12-3/TRBV12-4
clone_size: many

cdr3_nt: TGTGCCAGCAGAAGGTGGGGAATCGAGGAGGACGAGCAGTACTTC
cdr3_aa: CASRRWGIEEDEQYF
d_call: .
j_call: TRBJ2-7
v_call: TRBV6-2/TRBV6-3
clone_size: .

cdr3_nt: TGTGCCAGCTCCTCGCGGGGGGCCGACTATGGCTACACCTTC
cdr3_aa: CASSSRGADYGYTF
d_call: .
j_call: TRBJ1-2
v_call: TRBV7-8
clone_size: few

cdr3_nt: TGTGCCAGCAGTTTAGCGAAGGGCAGCTCTCCCTATGGCTACACCTTC
cdr3_aa: CASSLAKGSSPYGYTF
d_call: .
j_call: TRBJ1-2
v_call: TRBV12-3/TRBV12-4
clone_size: few

cdr3_nt: TGTGCCAGCAGTTTGGACAGTTTCTCCTACGAGCAGTACTTC
cdr3_aa: CASSLDSFSYEQYF
d_call: .
j_call: TRBJ2-7
v_call: TRBV12-3/TRBV12-4
clone_size: few

cdr3_nt: TGTGCCACCAGTGATTGGAACAGCGGGAGTCGTCCAGATACGCAGTATTTT
cdr3_aa: CATSDWNSGSRPDTQYF
d_call: TRBD2
j_call: TRBJ2-3
v_call: TRBV24-1
clone_size: .

cdr3_nt: TGTGCCACGAGCCAGGGGACCACAGATACGCAGTATTTT
cdr3_aa: CATSQGTTDTQYF
d_call: .
j_call: TRBJ2-3
v_call: TRBV15
clone_size: .

cdr3_nt: TGCGCCAGCAGCCAAGTCTATAATTCACCCCTCCACTTT
cdr3_aa: CASSQVYNSPLHF
d_call: .
j_call: TRBJ1-6
v_call: TRBV4-1
clone_size: few

cdr3_nt: TGCGCCAGCAGCTTGGCTGGTAGCGGGACCACAGATACGCAGTATTTT
cdr3_aa: CASSLAGSGTTDTQYF
d_call: TRBD2
j_call: TRBJ2-3
v_call: TRBV5-1
clone_size: .

cdr3_nt: TGCGCCAGCAGCTTGGGTGGGACAGCATCTTACGAGCAGTACTTC
cdr3_aa: CASSLGGTASYEQYF
d_call: TRBD1
j_call: TRBJ2-7
v_call: TRBV5-1
clone_size: .

cdr3_nt: TGTGCCAGCAGCTTAGCTTACATGGAGACCCAGTACTTC
cdr3_aa: CASSLAYMETQYF
d_call: .
j_call: TRBJ2-5
v_call: TRBV7-2
clone_size: few

cdr3_nt: TGTGCCAGCAGATTTGACAGCTCTGGGGCCAACGTCCTGACTTTC
cdr3_aa: CASRFDSSGANVLTF
d_call: .
j_call: TRBJ2-6
v_call: TRBV2
clone_size: once

cdr3_nt: TGTGCCAGCAGCCCGGACAGCTACTCTGGAAACACCATATATTTT
cdr3_aa: CASSPDSYSGNTIYF
d_call: .
j_call: TRBJ1-3
v_call: TRBV7-2
clone_size: few

cdr3_nt: TGTGCCAGCAGTTTGAGCGGGGGGAGGGGCGCAGATACGCAGTATTTT
cdr3_aa: CASSLSGGRGADTQYF
d_call: TRBD2
j_call: TRBJ2-3
v_call: TRBV2
clone_size: many

cdr3_nt: TGTGCCACCAGTGATTCCCTGACACCCTTGACAGAGCAGTTCTTC
cdr3_aa: CATSDSLTPLTEQFF
d_call: .
j_call: TRBJ2-1
v_call: TRBV24-1
clone_size: .

cdr3_nt: TGTGCCAGCAGCCGACCATCGACAGGATCCGGGGCCAACGTCCTGACTTTC
cdr3_aa: CASSRPSTGSGANVLTF
d_call: .
j_call: TRBJ2-6
v_call: TRBV27
clone_size: few

cdr3_nt: TGCGCCAGCAGTTCCTGGACGGCTACCTACGAGCAGTACTTC
cdr3_aa: CASSSWTATYEQYF
d_call: .
j_call: TRBJ2-7
v_call: TRBV5-1
clone_size: few

cdr3_nt: TGTGCCAGCAGTTCGACAAGGACTAGCGGACTACAAGAGACCCAGTACTTC
cdr3_aa: CASSSTRTSGLQETQYF
d_call: TRBD2
j_call: TRBJ2-5
v_call: TRBV11-2
clone_size: .

cdr3_nt: TGTGCCAGTAGTATATATATGGGAGAGACCCAGTACTTC
cdr3_aa: CASSIYMGETQYF
d_call: .
j_call: TRBJ2-5
v_call: TRBV19
clone_size: few

cdr3_nt: TGTGCCAGCACCTCGGACTGGTCCTACAATGAGCAGTTCTTC
cdr3_aa: CASTSDWSYNEQFF
d_call: .
j_call: TRBJ2-1
v_call: TRBV7-2
clone_size: many

cdr3_nt: TGCAGCGTTGCCCCGGGACAGGGGATATACGAGCAGTACTTC
cdr3_aa: CSVAPGQGIYEQYF
d_call: TRBD1
j_call: TRBJ2-7
v_call: TRBV29-1
clone_size: .

cdr3_nt: TGTGCCACCAGTGAGGCAGGGAGGCAGCCCCAGCATTTT
cdr3_aa: CATSEAGRQPQHF
d_call: .
j_call: TRBJ1-5
v_call: TRBV24-1
clone_size: many

cdr3_nt: TGCGCCAGCAGCCCCACTAGCGGGAGCCATAATGAAGAGCAGTTCTTC
cdr3_aa: CASSPTSGSHNEEQFF
d_call: TRBD2
j_call: TRBJ2-1
v_call: TRBV4-3
clone_size: .

cdr3_nt: TGTGCCATCAGGGGGACTAGCGGGATGGGAGAGACCCAGTACTTC
cdr3_aa: CAIRGTSGMGETQYF
d_call: TRBD2
j_call: TRBJ2-5
v_call: TRBV10-3
clone_size: many

cdr3_nt: TGTGCCAGCAGCTTCAATACCTTCGATACGCAGTATTTT
cdr3_aa: CASSFNTFDTQYF
d_call: .
j_call: TRBJ2-3
v_call: TRBV7-2
clone_size: many

cdr3_nt: TGTGCCAGCAGTTATGGACAGGGTAGGAATGAGCAGTTCTTC
cdr3_aa: CASSYGQGRNEQFF
d_call: TRBD1
j_call: TRBJ2-1
v_call: TRBV6-5
clone_size: .

cdr3_nt: TGTGCCAGCAGTGGGAACAGGGTTAGCAATCAGCCCCAGCATTTT
cdr3_aa: CASSGNRVSNQPQHF
d_call: .
j_call: TRBJ1-5
v_call: TRBV6-2/TRBV6-3
clone_size: few

cdr3_nt: TGCGCCAGCAGCCAGGATAGGGTTTCGTCCTACAATGAGCAGTTCTTC
cdr3_aa: CASSQDRVSSYNEQFF
d_call: .
j_call: TRBJ2-1
v_call: TRBV4-1
clone_size: .

cdr3_nt: TGTGCCAGTAGTCTACAACTGGCGGGAGCTTTCTTT
cdr3_aa: CASSLQLAGAFF
d_call: .
j_call: TRBJ1-1
v_call: TRBV19
clone_size: .

cdr3_nt: TGTGCTAGTGGTTTGGTACGAGGGGGAAAGGGGGTCGATGAGCAGTTCTTC
cdr3_aa: CASGLVRGGKGVDEQFF
d_call: .
j_call: TRBJ2-1
v_call: TRBV12-5
clone_size: many

cdr3_nt: TGCGCCAGCAGCTGGGATCACACAGATACGCAGTATTTT
cdr3_aa: CASSWDHTDTQYF
d_call: .
j_call: TRBJ2-3
v_call: TRBV5-1
clone_size: .

cdr3_nt: TGTGCCAGCATCAAACACGGGACAGCAAACACTGAAGCTTTCTTT
cdr3_aa: CASIKHGTANTEAFF
d_call: TRBD1
j_call: TRBJ1-1
v_call: TRBV6-2/TRBV6-3
clone_size: .

cdr3_nt: TGTGCCAGCAGCCCGCGGGGGGTGTCCTACGAGCAGTACTTC
cdr3_aa: CASSPRGVSYEQYF
d_call: TRBD2
j_call: TRBJ2-7
v_call: TRBV7-2
clone_size: .

cdr3_nt: TGTGCCAGCAGACAAAGGGTTTCGGAGGTAGCTTTCTTT
cdr3_aa: CASRQRVSEVAFF
d_call: .
j_call: TRBJ1-1
v_call: TRBV6-6
clone_size: few

cdr3_nt: TGTGCCAGCAGCTCCGGAGCCGGCTGGGACTATGGCTACACCTTC
cdr3_aa: CASSSGAGWDYGYTF
d_call: .
j_call: TRBJ1-2
v_call: TRBV11-2
clone_size: .

cdr3_nt: TGTGCCAGCAGCTTAGCCGGGGAGGCCCGCGAGACCCAGTACTTC
cdr3_aa: CASSLAGEARETQYF
d_call: .
j_call: TRBJ2-5
v_call: TRBV7-2
clone_size: .

cdr3_nt: TGCAGTGCTCCCACGGGACTTGATACCGGGGAGCTGTTTTTT
cdr3_aa: CSAPTGLDTGELFF
d_call: .
j_call: TRBJ2-2
v_call: TRBV20-1
clone_size: .

cdr3_nt: TGTGCCACCAGTCGGTACAATGAGCAGTTCTTC
cdr3_aa: CATSRYNEQFF
d_call: .
j_call: TRBJ2-1
v_call: TRBV24-1
clone_size: few